Described below is a single T cell receptor (beta chain) sequence and its context. Its antigen is unknown. The data are from a study of cytomegalovirus exposure and HLA in healthy donors. Points from the study as a whole: No immune exposure information besides CMV serostatus was available. Diagnosis of cytomegalovirus status made by the classifier reportedly showed high specificity and sensitivity. TCR beta chains associated with HLA were, in a later analysis, more clonally expanded than equally common others.

V was cut by 3 bases and J by 8 bases, with 13 bases left in between. The CDR3 spans 14 residues. Germline V lookup: CDR1 SGHVS, CDR2 FNYEAQ. PCR primers comprised 60 Vbeta and 13 Jbeta primers. Original handling: Approximately 11 million of roughly 81 million unique TCR beta chains were shared, per a later count. The table came from immunoSEQ multiplex PCR; TCRdb's copy has only in-frame clones and leaves some out. V, J and clone size reflect that table, while D and trimming were determined from the DNA. The sample carries 150,000 to 200,000 clones, 77% recorded once. The material sequenced was PBMCs. V usage is TRBV7-6 and J usage is TRBJ1-4; a weak D match, TRBD1 (5 bases). The receptor was derived from a man between 18 and 29 years old in good health and CMV-seronegative. CDR3: CASSLGGGGEKLFF. The CDR3 DNA reads TGTGCCAGCAGCTTGGGGGGGGGAGGAGAAAAACTGTTTTTT.